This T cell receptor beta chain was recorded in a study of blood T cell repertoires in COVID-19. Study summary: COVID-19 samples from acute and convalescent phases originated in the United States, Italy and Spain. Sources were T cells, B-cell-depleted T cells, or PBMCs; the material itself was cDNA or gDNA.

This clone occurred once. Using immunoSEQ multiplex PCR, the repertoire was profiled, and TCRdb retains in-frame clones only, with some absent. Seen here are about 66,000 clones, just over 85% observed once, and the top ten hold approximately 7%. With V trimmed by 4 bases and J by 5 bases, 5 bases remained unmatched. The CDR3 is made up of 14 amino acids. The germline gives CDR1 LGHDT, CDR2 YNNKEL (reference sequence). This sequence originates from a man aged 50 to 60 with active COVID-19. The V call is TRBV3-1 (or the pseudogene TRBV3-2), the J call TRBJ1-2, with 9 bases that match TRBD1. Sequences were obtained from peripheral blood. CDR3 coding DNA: TGTGCCAGCAGCCGGGGACAGGGAGTTTATGGCTACACCTTC. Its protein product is CASSRGQGVYGYTF.